This T cell receptor (beta chain) comes out of a study of blood T cell repertoires in COVID-19. The table came from immunoSEQ multiplex PCR; TCRdb's copy has only in-frame clones and leaves some out. The table has about 380,000 clones, roughly 91% seen once; the top ten hold 0.9% to 1.5%. Clinical history reported by participants formed the basis on which cohorts were assigned. Resolution of symptoms, clearance, or two negative PCRs was present in recovered Cohort 3 donors. The sequencing sample was made of PBMCs or T cells enriched from blood (not recorded which). The origin of this receptor is a woman between 18 and 29 years old who had recovered from COVID-19.

DNA of the CDR3: TGCGCCAGCAGCCAGGGAGGGTTGGGGCTGGGTAGCAATCAGCCCCAGCATTTT. Translating it yields CASSQGGLGLGSNQPQHF. The chain has TRBV4-1 and TRBJ1-5, with a possible D match to TRBD1 (5 bases). This CDR3 is 18 amino acids long. Per the germline V gene, CDR1 is MGHRA and CDR2 is YSYEKL. Trimming pared 3 bases from V and 0 bases from J, leaving 18 bases between.